A selection of T cell receptor beta chains follows, all from one sample in a study of blood T cells in healthy people across ages. TCRdb reprocessed the 5' RACE reads via MiXCR and lists one record per CDR3 protein. The sample lists more than 1 million distinct CDR3 sequences, 35% to 50% occurring once. Sample: blood. The origin of the receptors is a woman aged 55-70 years in good health. The CDR3 runs from the conserved cysteine through the conserved F or W. A D gene is named only where the DNA matches it firmly. Clone size is stated in some rows and not others, as once, few, many or a class when expanded.

len: 14
abundance: NA
v_gene: TRBV7-6
j_gene: TRBJ2-2
d_gene: NA
CDR3nt: TGTGCCAGCAGCTCCGGGACACCCACCGGGGAGCTGTTTTTT
CDR3aa: CASSSGTPTGELFF

len: 14
abundance: NA
v_gene: TRBV20-1
j_gene: TRBJ2-7
d_gene: NA
CDR3nt: TGCAGTGCTAGAGGATACAGGAGCTCCTACGAGCAGTACTTC
CDR3aa: CSARGYRSSYEQYF

len: 16
abundance: few
v_gene: TRBV12-3/TRBV12-4
j_gene: TRBJ1-5
d_gene: NA
CDR3nt: TGTGCCAGCAGTTTAAATCCGGCAGGCTACAATCAGCCCCAGCATTTT
CDR3aa: CASSLNPAGYNQPQHF

len: 15
abundance: NA
v_gene: TRBV6-1
j_gene: TRBJ1-2
d_gene: TRBD1
CDR3nt: TGTGCCAGCAGACCGACTAGGGGACAGGTCTATGGCTACACCTTC
CDR3aa: CASRPTRGQVYGYTF

len: 15
abundance: NA
v_gene: TRBV7-2
j_gene: TRBJ2-1
d_gene: NA
CDR3nt: TGTGCCAGCAGTGCCGGAGGGCCGTCCTACAATGAGCAGTTCTTC
CDR3aa: CASSAGGPSYNEQFF

len: 12
abundance: NA
v_gene: TRBV25-1
j_gene: TRBJ1-2
d_gene: NA
CDR3nt: TGTGCCAGCAGTGAATATCAGGGTGGCTACACCTTC
CDR3aa: CASSEYQGGYTF

len: 15
abundance: NA
v_gene: TRBV27
j_gene: TRBJ2-1
d_gene: TRBD2
CDR3nt: TGTGCCAGCAGGTCTAGCGGGCTGACCTACAATGAGCAGTTCTTC
CDR3aa: CASRSSGLTYNEQFF

len: 11
abundance: many
v_gene: TRBV6-5
j_gene: TRBJ2-1
d_gene: TRBD1
CDR3nt: TGTGCCAGCAGCCCCGGACAGGGACAGTTCTTC
CDR3aa: CASSPGQGQFF

len: 14
abundance: NA
v_gene: TRBV20-1
j_gene: TRBJ2-7
d_gene: NA
CDR3nt: TGCAGTGCTAGAGGTGGGGTATACTCCTACGAGCAGTACTTC
CDR3aa: CSARGGVYSYEQYF

len: 13
abundance: few
v_gene: TRBV7-8
j_gene: TRBJ2-4
d_gene: NA
CDR3nt: TGTGCCAGCAGCCCTAGGGACACAGGAGGCGCGTACTTC
CDR3aa: CASSPRDTGGAYF